This TCR beta chain was recorded in a study of cytomegalovirus exposure and HLA in healthy donors. Whole-study context: Of 398 genotyped donors, roughly 86% clustered with self-reported Caucasian donors.

Primers: 60 Vbeta forward and 13 Jbeta reverse. Sequencing was performed with immunoSEQ multiplex PCR; in TCRdb, only in-frame clones are kept and a portion is missing. The top ten clones hold about 8.9% of a sample with 100,000 to 150,000 clones, 80% of them seen once. CDR1 is PRHDT and CDR2 is FYEKMQ in the germline V gene (reference sequence). Trimming stripped 1 base from V and 4 bases from J, with 16 bases between. The CDR3 is 16 amino acids. As for the donors, each was a healthy bone marrow donor. The clonotype originates from a man younger than 45 in good health and CMV-seropositive. The sample taken for sequencing was PBMCs. This chain links TRBV13 with TRBJ1-2, with D maybe TRBD1 (6 bases). The CDR3 DNA sequence: TGTGCCAGCAGCTTAGCTGGGGGCCAGGGCCTCTATGGCTACACCTTC. It is translated as CASSLAGGQGLYGYTF.